This TCR beta chain was documented in a study of control samples from healthy donors and cancer patients. The data were produced by immunoSEQ multiplex PCR, yet TCRdb's version contains in-frame clones alone and is incomplete. The repertoire holds around 80,000 clones, with approximately 89% as singletons. The germline V gene has CDR1 SGHKS and CDR2 YYEKEE (reference sequence). V gave up 3 bases and J gave up 7 bases, with 11 bases separating them. The CDR3 is made up of 13 amino acids. The sample was blood. This clonotype was sampled from a man aged 50-59 years in good health. The chain couples TRBV5-5 to TRBJ2-1, with D possibly matching TRBD2 (6 bases). CDR3 coding DNA: TGTGCCAGCAGCTCCGTCGCGGGGAATGAGCAGTTCTTC. As protein: CASSSVAGNEQFF.